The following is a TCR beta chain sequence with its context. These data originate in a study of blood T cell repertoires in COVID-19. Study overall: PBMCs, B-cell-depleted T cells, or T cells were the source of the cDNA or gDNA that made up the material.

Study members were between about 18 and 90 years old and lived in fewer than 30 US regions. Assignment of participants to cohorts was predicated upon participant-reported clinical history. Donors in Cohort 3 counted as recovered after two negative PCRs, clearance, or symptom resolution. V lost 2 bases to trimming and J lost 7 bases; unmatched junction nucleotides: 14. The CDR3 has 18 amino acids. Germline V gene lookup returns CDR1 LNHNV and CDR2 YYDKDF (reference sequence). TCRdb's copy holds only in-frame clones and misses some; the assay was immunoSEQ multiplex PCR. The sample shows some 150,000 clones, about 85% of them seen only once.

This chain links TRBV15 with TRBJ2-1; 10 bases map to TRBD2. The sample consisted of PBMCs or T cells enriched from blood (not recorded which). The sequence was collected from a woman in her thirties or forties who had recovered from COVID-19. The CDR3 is CATSRSLSDPSGRNEQFF. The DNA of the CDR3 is TGTGCCACCAGCAGATCCCTGAGCGATCCTAGCGGGAGAAATGAGCAGTTCTTC.